This T cell receptor beta chain was documented in a study of T cell responses to AZD1222 COVID-19 vaccine. The V gene lost 2 bases and the J gene lost 11 bases, with 16 bases spanning the gap. This CDR3 has 13 amino acids. Per germline, CDR1 SGHDT and CDR2 YYEEEE. Notes on the study in general: The sample set comprised mostly white British donors with more females, and clonal diversity was possibly underestimated. Seropositivity was recorded at baseline in only 6 or 7 AZD1222 recipients. Spike was spanned by vaccine-associated CD4 TCRs, with dominance at 160-218 and 743-854. Following two doses of AZD1222, Spike-specific TCR breadth and depth rose.

This clone is termed medium-sized (0.01 to 0.1%). Antigen unknown. Profiled with immunoSEQ multiplex PCR; TCRdb holds only in-frame clones, not every one. The sample has some 120,000 clones, around 88% seen once. The source is an adult in good health. The chain joins TRBV5-6 to TRBJ1-1, with a tentative D call TRBD1 (6 bases). The material was peripheral blood, obtained on day 0 of MenACWY control vaccination. The CDR3 DNA sequence: TGTGCCAGCAGCTTTAGAGGGGGAGGGTTCGCTTTCTTT. The encoded protein is CASSFRGGGFAFF. Filled out from reference TRBV5-6 and TRBJ1-1, the complete variable domain reads DAGVTQSPTHLIKTRGQQVTLRCSPKSGHDTVSWYQQALGQGPQFIFQYYEEEERQRGNFPDRFSGHQFPNYSSELNVNALLLGDSALYLCASSFRGGGFAFFGQGTRLTVV.